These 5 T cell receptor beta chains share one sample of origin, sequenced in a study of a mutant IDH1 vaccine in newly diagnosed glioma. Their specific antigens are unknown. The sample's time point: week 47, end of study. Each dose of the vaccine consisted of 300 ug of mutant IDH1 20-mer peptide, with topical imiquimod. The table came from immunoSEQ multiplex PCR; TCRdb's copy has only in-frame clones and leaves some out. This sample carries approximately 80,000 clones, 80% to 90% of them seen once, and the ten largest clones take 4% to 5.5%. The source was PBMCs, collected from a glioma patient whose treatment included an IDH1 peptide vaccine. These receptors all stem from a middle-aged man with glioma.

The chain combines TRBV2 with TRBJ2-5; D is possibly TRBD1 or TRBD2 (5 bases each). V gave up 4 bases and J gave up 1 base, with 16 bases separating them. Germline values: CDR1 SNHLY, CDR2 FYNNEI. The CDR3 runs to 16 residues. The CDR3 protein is CASSGRDHIRQETQYF. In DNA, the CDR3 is TGTGCCAGCAGTGGTCGGGACCATATTCGCCAAGAGACCCAGTACTTC.

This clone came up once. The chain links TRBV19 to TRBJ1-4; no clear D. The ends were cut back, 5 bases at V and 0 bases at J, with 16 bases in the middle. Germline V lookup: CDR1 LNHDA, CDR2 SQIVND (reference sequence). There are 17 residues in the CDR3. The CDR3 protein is CASSPTLRVATNEKLFF. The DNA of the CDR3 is TGTGCCAGTAGTCCAACCCTACGAGTTGCAACTAATGAAAAACTGTTTTTT.

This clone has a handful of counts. The CDR3, as DNA: TGTGCCAGCAGTGTGGGACAGGGCACTGAAGCTTTCTTT. Translating it yields CASSVGQGTEAFF. The chain uses TRBV6-4 and TRBJ1-1, with 9 bases matching TRBD1. Germline V gives CDR1 MRHNA, CDR2 SNTAGT. The CDR3 is 13 residues long. V lost 4 bases, J lost 4 bases, and 1 base stayed unmatched.

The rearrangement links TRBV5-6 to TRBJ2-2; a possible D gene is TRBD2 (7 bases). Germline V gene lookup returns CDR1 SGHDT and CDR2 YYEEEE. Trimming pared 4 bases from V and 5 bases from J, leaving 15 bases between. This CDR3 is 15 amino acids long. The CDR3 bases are TGTGCCAGCAGCCGGGGGGCTAGCGGTACCGGGGAGCTGTTTTTT. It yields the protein CASSRGASGTGELFF.

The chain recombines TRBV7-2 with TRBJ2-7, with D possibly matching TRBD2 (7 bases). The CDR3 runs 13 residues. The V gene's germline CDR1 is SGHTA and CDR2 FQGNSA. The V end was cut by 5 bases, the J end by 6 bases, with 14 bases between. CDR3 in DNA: TGTGCCAGCAGCCTCCAGGGGAGGGGCGAGCAGTACTTC. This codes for CASSLQGRGEQYF.